Below are 15 T cell receptor beta chains sequenced from a single sample in a study of post-analysis software for immune sequencing data. These receptors have no identified antigens. Carried by the TCR beta cDNA libraries were unique molecular identifiers. TCRdb reanalysed the PCR reads using MiXCR and keeps one entry per CDR3 protein. Of about 760,000 distinct CDR3 sequences listed, just under 30% were seen once; the top ten hold approximately 0.6%. Study-wide findings and caveats: In patients, TRBV5-6, TRBV5-1 and TRBV20-1 belonged to five or six TRBV segments found more frequently than in controls.

Input material: blood. The receptor source for this set is a girl between 10 and 17 years old with multiple sclerosis.

As concerns this clonotype: This clone may be a read error of a much larger clone one base away. The V gene is TRBV10-3, the J gene TRBJ2-7; D might be TRBD2 (6 bases). Germline V gives CDR1 ENHRY, CDR2 SYGVKD. The CDR3 totals 13 residues. The CDR3 DNA follows: TGTGCCATCAGCGCGCTGGAGGGCTACGGGCAGTACTTC. It codes for CAISALEGYGQYF.

The genes are TRBV5-1 and TRBJ2-3; the match to TRBD1 covers 7 bases. CDR3 length: 14 amino acids. Trimming took 4 bases from V and 2 from J; bases not matched to a gene: 4. Germline V gene data show CDR1 as SGHRS and CDR2 as YFSETQ. The CDR3 protein is CASSVTGITDTQYF. The CDR3 nucleotides are TGCGCCAGCAGCGTGACAGGGATCACAGATACGCAGTATTTT.

This chain links TRBV7-9 with TRBJ2-3; D not resolved. The germline V and J ends were trimmed by 8 bases and 4 bases, with 16 bases remaining between them. The CDR3 is 14 residues long. Germline loops: CDR1 SEHNR, CDR2 FQNEAQ (reference sequence). The CDR3 sequence: CASGLVSIADTQYF. The CDR3 DNA is TGTGCCAGCGGTCTAGTATCCATCGCAGATACGCAGTATTTT.

This clonotype was detected ten times or more. J is TRBJ2-7 and V is TRBV29-1, with TRBD2 identical over 9 bases. The trim removed 1 base at V and 4 bases at J, leaving 8 bases unmatched. This CDR3 comprises 15 residues. CDR1 is SQVTM, CDR2 ANQGSEA, per germline. CDR3 bases: TGCAGCGTTGAAGTGGGTCTAGCGGGACAGTACGAGCAGTACTTC. It translates to CSVEVGLAGQYEQYF.

This clonotype appeared a single time. The genes are TRBV20-1 and TRBJ2-5; 8 bases line up with TRBD2. Trimming at V came to 1 base and at J to 2 bases, leaving 12 bases not matched to a gene. The CDR3 is made up of 17 amino acids. Germline V gene data show CDR1 as DFQATT and CDR2 as SNEGSKA (reference sequence). CDR3 protein: CSARGTGGLLGQETQYF. CDR3 sequence (DNA): TGCAGTGCTAGAGGAACGGGAGGGCTATTGGGGCAAGAGACCCAGTACTTC.

In this sample, this clonotype turned up many times. This chain uses TRBV4-1 with TRBJ2-3; D ambiguous. The ends were cut back, 1 base at V and 3 bases at J, with 17 bases in the middle. The germline V gene encodes CDR1 MGHRA and CDR2 YSYEKL. This CDR3 comprises 17 residues. The CDR3 is CASSQVSSITVTDTQYF. Here the CDR3 DNA reads TGCGCCAGCAGCCAAGTGAGCAGTATAACAGTGACAGATACGCAGTATTTT.

This clonotype has at least ten counts. CDR3 amino acids: CSARGAGGSYNEQFF. CDR3 in DNA: TGCAGTGCTAGAGGAGCGGGAGGCTCCTACAATGAGCAGTTCTTC. The chain carries TRBV20-1 and TRBJ2-1; TRBD2 matches 9 bases. The CDR3 contains 15 residues. The ends lost 1 base at V and 0 bases at J; junction bases unmatched: 1. Germline assignment: CDR1 DFQATT and CDR2 SNEGSKA (reference sequence).

The chain links TRBV7-2 to TRBJ1-1; TRBD1 might be the D (6 bases). The V gene lost 3 bases and the J gene lost 10 bases, with 24 bases spanning the gap. The CDR3 spans 16 residues. Looked up from germline, CDR1 is SGHTA and CDR2 is FQGNSA. CDR3 protein: CASSFYRDYSGGGAFF. The CDR3, as DNA: TGTGCCAGCAGCTTCTACAGGGACTATTCCGGAGGCGGAGCTTTCTTT.

This clonotype was seen a few times. This sequence joins TRBV28 and TRBJ2-3; 7 nucleotides line up with TRBD2. The germline CDR1 and CDR2 sequences are MDHEN and SYDVKM. CDR3 length: 16 amino acids. V lost 4 bases, J lost 0 bases, and 7 bases stayed unmatched. The CDR3 loop reads CASSSRLAASTDTQYF. The CDR3 nucleotides are TGTGCCAGCAGTTCACGGCTAGCGGCTAGCACAGATACGCAGTATTTT.

The genes are TRBV4-3 and TRBJ2-1, with TRBD2 matching over 14 bases. The CDR3 contains 19 residues. The V gene end was trimmed by 2 bases and the J gene end by 1 base; junction bases not matched to a gene: 7. Per germline, CDR1 LGHNA and CDR2 YSLEER. The CDR3 sequence: CASSQYGTSGRHSYNEQFF. As DNA, the CDR3 is TGCGCCAGCAGCCAATACGGGACTAGCGGGAGACATTCCTACAATGAGCAGTTCTTC.

This clonotype was detected many times. The V gene is TRBV29-1, the J gene TRBJ1-2; TRBD1 might be the D (5 bases). The CDR3 is 13 amino acids. Trimming pared 6 bases from V and 8 bases from J, leaving 19 bases between. The germline CDR1 and CDR2 sequences are SQVTM and ANQGSEA. DNA for the CDR3: TGCAGCGTGGACGGGGCGAGATCGGTGGGCTACACCTTC. The encoded protein is CSVDGARSVGYTF.

The rearrangement joins TRBV12-3 or TRBV12-4 to TRBJ1-4; D is unresolved. Trimming shortened V by 3 bases and J by 0 bases, and 8 bases separated the two germline ends. The CDR3 is 15 amino acids. CDR3 region: CASSFGYPTNEKLFF. The CDR3 region has the DNA TGTGCCAGCAGTTTCGGGTACCCAACTAATGAAAAACTGTTTTTT.

This chain links TRBV5-4 with TRBJ2-1, with TRBD2 matching 13 bases. Germline V lookup: CDR1 SGHNT, CDR2 YYREEE (reference sequence). V gave up 5 bases and J gave up 8 bases; unmatched junction bases: 10. The CDR3 length is 16 residues. CDR3 protein: CASSQIRTSGSHEQFF. In DNA, the CDR3 is TGTGCCAGCAGTCAAATCAGGACTAGCGGGAGCCATGAGCAGTTCTTC. The whole variable domain, filled in from reference TRBV5-4 and TRBJ2-1, reads ETGVTQSPTHLIKTRGQQVTLRCSSQSGHNTVSWYQQALGQGPQFIFQYYREEENGRGNFPPRFSGLQFPNYSSELNVNALELDDSALYLCASSQIRTSGSHEQFFGPGTRLTVL.

This clonotype was counted only a few times. V usage is TRBV5-1 and J usage is TRBJ2-4, with D possibly matching TRBD2 (6 bases). The J call may be mistaken, given a closer DNA end match to TRBJ2-7. The CDR3 is made up of 13 amino acids. Looked up from germline, CDR1 is SGHRS and CDR2 is YFSETQ. The CDR3 sequence is CASSLGLANEQYF. DNA of the CDR3: TGCGCCAGCAGCTTGGGCCTAGCGAACGAGCAGTACTTC.

This clonotype has a single count. The chain recombines TRBV7-9 with TRBJ2-3; 8 positions match TRBD2. The CDR3 covers 16 residues. Germline assignment: CDR1 SEHNR and CDR2 FQNEAQ (reference sequence). V shed 5 bases, J shed 4 bases, and the junction held 11 bases outside the gene matches. CDR3: CASSHGGAIGADTQYF. The CDR3 DNA follows: TGTGCCAGCAGCCACGGGGGGGCCATTGGAGCAGATACGCAGTATTTT.